Below, 16 T cell receptor beta chains from the same sample are listed, as sequenced in a study of CD8 T cells in Susac syndrome. The authors reverse transcribed roughly 0.5 to 1 ug RNA with random hexamers. TCRdb reprocessed the immunoSEQ multiplex PCR reads with MiXCR, giving one entry per CDR3 protein. Of fewer than 350,000 distinct CDR3 sequences listed, approximately 89% are singletons. Sequences were obtained from CD8+ T cells from PBMCs. These receptors were taken from a human donor with multiple sclerosis.

The chain is built from TRBV30 and TRBJ1-4, with TRBD1 matching 12 bases. Germline lookup yields CDR1 GTSNPN and CDR2 SVGIG (reference sequence). This CDR3 contains 13 residues. Losses at the gene ends were 7 bases for V and 8 bases for J; bases not matched to a gene: 5. The CDR3 DNA is TGTGCCTCCGGGACAGGGGGCAACGAAAAACTGTTTTTT. This gives the protein CASGTGGNEKLFF.

The V call is TRBV27, the J call TRBJ2-6; D remains ambiguous. Germline V lookup: CDR1 MNHEY, CDR2 SMNVEV (reference sequence). The V gene lost 7 bases and the J gene lost 1 base, with 11 bases spanning the gap. The CDR3 length is 15 residues. In nucleotides, the CDR3 is TGTGCCAGCACCACAACTTATTCTGGGGCCAACGTCCTGACTTTC. Translation: CASTTTYSGANVLTF. The full variable domain, completed using reference TRBV27 and TRBJ2-6, is EAQVTQNPRYLITVTGKKLTVTCSQNMNHEYMSWYRQDPGLGLRQIYYSMNVEVTDKGDVPEGYKVSRKEKRNFPLILESPSPNQTSLYFCASTTTYSGANVLTFGAGSRLTVL.

The rearrangement joins TRBV12-3 or TRBV12-4 to TRBJ2-7; possible D gene TRBD1, 6 bases. Trimming stripped 3 bases from V and 3 bases from J, with 12 bases between. CDR3 length: 14 amino acids. The CDR3 reads CASSFKGGVYEQYF. CDR3 in DNA: TGTGCCAGCAGTTTTAAAGGGGGAGTCTACGAGCAGTACTTC.

Notes on this clonotype: Relative to the germline gene, one junction end is altered; a read error may explain this. The chain links TRBV11-1 to TRBJ2-3, with D tentatively TRBD1 or TRBD2 (6 bases each). The CDR3 totals 20 residues. CDR1 is SGHAT, CDR2 FQDESV, per germline (reference sequence). CDR3 sequence: CASNLGASGAYLVSTDTQYF. CDR3 bases: TGTGCCAGCAACTTAGGAGCTTCGGGGGCCTACCTTGTCAGCACAGATACGCAGTATTTT.

This chain joins TRBV7-8 and TRBJ2-2; 8 bases are a match to TRBD1. This CDR3 spans 17 amino acids. Losses at the gene ends were 4 bases for V and 5 bases for J; bases not matched to a gene: 12. The germline V gene has CDR1 SGHVS and CDR2 FQNEAQ. The CDR3 here is CASSWWSGQGKTGELFF. The DNA for the CDR3 is TGTGCCAGCAGCTGGTGGTCCGGACAGGGTAAAACCGGGGAGCTGTTTTTT.

A remark on this clonotype: Germline is not matched at one junction end, which may reflect a read error. The genes are TRBV12-3 or TRBV12-4 and TRBJ1-2, with a weak D call TRBD1 (6 bases). The CDR3 consists of 14 residues. Here the CDR3 DNA reads TGTGCCAGCAGCTCACCATCAGGGGACTACGGCTACACCTTC. Protein: CASSSPSGDYGYTF.

This chain links TRBV6-1 with TRBJ1-5, with a weak D call TRBD1 (6 bases). The germline CDR1 and CDR2 sequences are MNHNS and SASEGT. The V end lost 3 bases, the J end lost 6 bases, and 9 bases lay between the germline ends. CDR3 length: 13 amino acids. CDR3 loop: CASSEEQGQPQHF. Written as DNA, the CDR3 is TGTGCCAGCAGTGAGGAACAGGGTCAGCCCCAGCATTTT.

The CDR3: CASRPAEPDTQYF. Written as DNA, the CDR3 is TGTGCCAGCAGGCCCGCGGAGCCAGATACGCAGTATTTT. V is TRBV28 and J is TRBJ2-3; no firm D call. The CDR3 has 13 residues. V shed 6 bases and J shed 4 bases, with 11 bases lying between them. Germline lookup yields CDR1 MDHEN and CDR2 SYDVKM.

This clonotype has just a few counts. The CDR3 coding sequence is TGTGCCACCAGTGATTTGCGCAGCCAAGAGACCCAGTACTTC. It is translated as CATSDLRSQETQYF. The rearrangement uses TRBV24-1 and TRBJ2-5; D is uncertain. Germline CDR1 reads KGHDR; CDR2 reads SFDVKD. This CDR3 has 14 residues. V lost 0 bases and J 1 base, leaving 5 bases between the germline ends.

The chain carries TRBV24-1 and TRBJ2-1, with TRBD2 matching 7 bases. The CDR3 runs 16 residues. Germline lookup yields CDR1 KGHDR and CDR2 SFDVKD. Unmatched junction bases numbered 8, after V lost 5 bases and J lost 2 bases. DNA of the CDR3: TGTGCCACCAGTGTCGGTTGGGGGGGGACCTACAATGAGCAGTTCTTC. It translates to CATSVGWGGTYNEQFF.

The chain uses TRBV27 and TRBJ2-5; TRBD1 aligns across 10 bases. Germline V gene sequence: CDR1 MNHEY, CDR2 SMNVEV (reference sequence). This CDR3 is 14 amino acids long. Trimming took 4 bases from V and 6 from J; bases not matched to a gene: 5. The CDR3 DNA reads TGTGCCAGCAGTTGGGGACAGGGGTCAAAGACCCAGTACTTC. It translates to CASSWGQGSKTQYF.

The sample holds one count of this clonotype. The chain links TRBV2 to TRBJ1-1; possible D gene TRBD1, 5 bases. The CDR3 sequence is 15 residues long. V lost 4 bases and J 0 bases, leaving 12 bases between the germline ends. Germline CDR1 reads SNHLY; CDR2 reads FYNNEI. CDR3 coding DNA: TGTGCCAGCAGTGGAACCGGGACGCTGAACACTGAAGCTTTCTTT. Its protein is CASSGTGTLNTEAFF.

This clonotype was counted ten times or more. V usage is TRBV7-2 and J usage is TRBJ1-1, with D uncertain. Trimming removed 5 bases at V and 4 bases at J, with 14 bases between. The length of the CDR3 is 14 residues. Looked up from germline, CDR1 is SGHTA and CDR2 is FQGNSA. The CDR3 protein is CASSPVVGFTEAFF. CDR3 DNA sequence: TGTGCCAGCAGCCCAGTTGTGGGGTTCACTGAAGCTTTCTTT.

The chain links TRBV20-1 to TRBJ2-7; TRBD2 matches at 9 bases. The CDR3 runs to 19 residues. Germline trimming cut 3 bases from V and 3 bases from J; bases unmatched to any gene: 21. The germline V gene has CDR1 DFQATT and CDR2 SNEGSKA (reference sequence). CDR3 residues: CSASALKLAGAKPNYEQYF. The CDR3 nucleotides are TGCAGTGCTAGTGCGTTAAAGTTAGCGGGGGCCAAGCCAAACTACGAGCAGTACTTC.

The J gene is TRBJ2-3, the V gene TRBV25-1; D may be TRBD2 (5 bases). V was shortened by 2 bases and J by 0 bases, with 15 bases between the two germline ends. This CDR3 has 17 amino acids. Germline-derived CDR1 and CDR2 are MGHDK and SYGVNS. CDR3 DNA sequence: TGTGCCAGCAGTGAAGAGGTGGAGGCCGATAGCACAGATACGCAGTATTTT. This gives the protein CASSEEVEADSTDTQYF.

This clonotype turned up a few times. The rearrangement uses TRBV6-1 and TRBJ2-7; 9 bases agree with TRBD1. CDR3 length: 14 amino acids. Germline V gene lookup returns CDR1 MNHNS and CDR2 SASEGT. V gave up 5 bases and J gave up 6 bases; unmatched junction bases: 8. This CDR3 is CASSTGTGSSEQYF. CDR3 DNA: TGTGCCAGCAGTACCGGGACAGGGAGTAGCGAGCAGTACTTC.